These 24 T cell receptor beta chains came from one sample sequenced in a study of CD8+CD57+ T cells in acquired aplastic anemia. Patients who underwent sequencing had shown CD8+CD57+ cell expansion by flow cytometry. Template material for TCR beta VDJ and CDR3 profiling consisted of genomic DNA. In TCRdb, the reads were re-called with MiXCR into one record per CDR3 protein. This table holds approximately 220,000 distinct CDR3 sequences, around half found once. The sequenced sample was sorted CD4+, CD8+, or CD8+CD57+ T cells (not recorded which) from PBMCs. These receptors all come from a human donor with aplastic anemia.

At least ten counts were recorded for this clonotype. The gene calls are TRBV2 and TRBJ2-1, with 8 nucleotides matching TRBD2. The CDR3 length is 15 residues. In germline, CDR1 is SNHLY, CDR2 FYNNEI. Germline trimming cut 3 bases from V and 5 bases from J; bases unmatched to any gene: 6. The CDR3 DNA follows: TGTGCCAGCAGTGAGTCAGCGGGAGCCCACAATGAGCAGTTCTTC. This sequence encodes CASSESAGAHNEQFF. Supplemented by reference TRBV2 and TRBJ2-1, the full variable domain reads EPEVTQTPSHQVTQMGQEVILRCVPISNHLYFYWYRQILGQKVEFLVSFYNNEISEKSEIFDDQFSVERPDGSNFTLKIRSTKLEDSAMYFCASSESAGAHNEQFFGPGTRLTVL.

The V call is TRBV15, the J call TRBJ2-5; 9 bases are shared with TRBD1. V was pared by 4 bases and J by 5 bases, with 5 bases of the junction left unmatched. This CDR3 has 14 amino acids. Germline CDR1 and CDR2: LNHNV and YYDKDF (reference sequence). The CDR3 bases are TGTGCCACCAGCACCGACAGGGGGGGGGAGACCCAGTACTTC. Translation: CATSTDRGGETQYF.

With regard to this clonotype: It may be a read error: a sequence one base away is much more abundant. No conserved phenylalanine or tryptophan ends this CDR3, so it is likely a read error. V is TRBV12-3 or TRBV12-4 and J is TRBJ1-3; D ambiguous. With 2 bases removed from V and 0 bases from J, the gap between germline ends came to 5 bases. The CDR3 has 14 residues. The CDR3 coding sequence is TGTGCCAGCAGTTTACCGGGCTCTGGAAACACCATATATGTT. Its protein product is CASSLPGSGNTIYV.

This clonotype was seen repeatedly, ten times or more. This chain links TRBV6-6 with TRBJ1-4; no clear D. The CDR3 has 17 amino acids. Trimming removed 4 bases from V and 0 bases from J, with 15 bases in between. CDR1 is MNHNY and CDR2 is SVGAGI in the germline V gene (reference sequence). CDR3 in DNA: TGTGCCAGCAGTTCCCCCGAGAGGAGGGCAACTAATGAAAAACTGTTTTTT. This translates into CASSSPERRATNEKLFF.

The chain carries TRBV15 and TRBJ2-1; the D is unclear. This CDR3 has 15 residues. Between the trimmed V and J ends, which lost 0 bases and 6 bases, there was a span of 12 bases. Germline V lookup: CDR1 LNHNV, CDR2 YYDKDF (reference sequence). The CDR3 sequence: CATSRDRKTPNEQFF. DNA for the CDR3: TGTGCCACCAGCAGAGATCGGAAGACCCCCAATGAGCAGTTCTTC.

This clonotype was recorded at least ten times. This chain joins TRBV5-6 and TRBJ2-5, with unresolved D. The V and J ends lost 1 base and 5 bases respectively, with 6 bases between them. The CDR3 spans 12 residues. The germline CDR1 and CDR2 sequences are SGHDT and YYEEEE. CDR3 in DNA: TGTGCCAGCAGCTTGAGTAGTGAGACCCAGTACTTC. Its protein product is CASSLSSETQYF.

As regards this clonotype: Just one base apart from a much larger clone, this may be a read error. Likely a read error: the CDR3 ends without its conserved phenylalanine or tryptophan. This sequence joins TRBV9 and TRBJ2-7, with D possibly matching TRBD1 (6 bases). The CDR3 consists of 14 residues. Germline CDR1 and CDR2: SGDLS and YYNGEE. Trimming pared 3 bases from V and 2 bases from J, leaving 12 bases between. The DNA of the CDR3 is TGTGCCAGCAGCGCTGGACAGCCCACCTACGAGCAGTACTAC. Protein product: CASSAGQPTYEQYY.

On this clonotype itself: With a much larger clone just one base away, this may be a read error. This sequence joins TRBV9 and TRBJ2-3, with 11 bases fitting TRBD2. Germline V CDR1 and CDR2: SGDLS, YYNGEE. The CDR3 is 14 residues long. The CDR3 DNA reads TGTGCCAGCAGCTTGGTACTAGCGGGAGATACGCAGTGTTTT. This translates into CASSLVLAGDTQCF. Supplemented by reference TRBV9 and TRBJ2-3, the full variable domain reads DSGVTQTPKHLITATGQRVTLRCSPRSGDLSVYWYQQSLDQGLQFLIQYYNGEERAKGNILERFSAQQFPDLHSELNLSSLELGDSALYFCASSLVLAGDTQCFGPGTRLTVL.

This clonotype was detected many times. J is TRBJ2-7 and V is TRBV4-1, with D uncertain. Trimming removed 1 base at V and 2 bases at J, with 9 bases between. Germline V gene lookup returns CDR1 MGHRA and CDR2 YSYEKL. The CDR3 extends over 14 amino acids. In DNA, the CDR3 is TGCGCCAGCAGCCAAGCAAGCTTTACCTACGAGCAGTACTTC. This codes for CASSQASFTYEQYF.

At least ten counts were recorded for this clonotype. The rearrangement joins TRBV5-8 to TRBJ2-1; possible D gene TRBD1, 5 bases. The CDR3 length is 12 residues. V gave up 4 bases and J gave up 8 bases, with 10 bases separating them. Per germline, CDR1 SGHTS and CDR2 YDEGEE. The CDR3 region is CASSGGRDEQFF. For the CDR3, the DNA is TGTGCCAGCAGCGGTGGCAGGGATGAGCAGTTCTTC.

This clonotype was observed at least ten times. The chain couples TRBV9 to TRBJ2-1; D assignment may be TRBD1 or TRBD2 (5 bases each). The germline CDR1 and CDR2 sequences are SGDLS and YYNGEE. CDR3 length: 13 amino acids. The V and J ends lost 4 bases and 4 bases respectively, with 9 bases between them. CDR3 nucleotides: TGTGCCAGCAGCCCTGGGGGTTACAATGAGCAGTTCTTC. The encoded protein is CASSPGGYNEQFF. The full variable domain, its missing parts supplied by reference TRBV9 and TRBJ2-1, is DSGVTQTPKHLITATGQRVTLRCSPRSGDLSVYWYQQSLDQGLQFLIQYYNGEERAKGNILERFSAQQFPDLHSELNLSSLELGDSALYFCASSPGGYNEQFFGPGTRLTVL.

This clonotype came up many times. V gene TRBV6-6 combines with J gene TRBJ1-6, with a tentative D call TRBD1 (5 bases). This CDR3 has 15 amino acids. Germline CDR1 reads MNHNY; CDR2 reads SVGAGI (reference sequence). Trimming shortened V by 2 bases and J by 12 bases, and 17 bases separated the two germline ends. CDR3 sequence: CASSYPDAGDLPLHF. DNA of the CDR3: TGTGCCAGCAGTTACCCGGACGCCGGGGACCTACCCCTCCACTTT.

A remark on this clonotype: Given the absence of the conserved phenylalanine or tryptophan at the CDR3 end, a read error is likely. The chain uses TRBV2 and TRBJ2-5; 9 bases are shared with TRBD1. Germline V gene lookup returns CDR1 SNHLY and CDR2 FYNNEI. V trimming: 6 bases; J trimming: 4 bases; junction bases outside the gene matches: 9. CDR3 length: 15 amino acids. Written as DNA, the CDR3 is TGTGCCAGCAGGCGGACAGGGGCCAGGGGAGAGACCCAGTACCTC. This gives the protein CASRRTGARGETQYL.

This clonotype appeared many times. The rearrangement links TRBV20-1 to TRBJ1-1; no clear D gene. CDR1 and CDR2 (germline): DFQATT, SNEGSKA (reference sequence). Trimming stripped 6 bases from V and 0 bases from J, with 8 bases between. This CDR3 has 12 amino acids. The CDR3 loop is CSATDVNTEAFF. CDR3 nucleotides: TGCAGTGCCACAGATGTGAACACTGAAGCTTTCTTT.

Only a few counts were recorded for this clonotype. The rearrangement uses TRBV12-3 or TRBV12-4 and TRBJ1-2; 8 bases align to TRBD1. The CDR3 is 15 residues long. The V and J ends lost 6 bases and 0 bases, in that order; junction bases with no gene match: 6. CDR3: CASSPDRDPNYGYTF. The CDR3 region has the DNA TGTGCCAGCAGCCCGGACAGGGACCCTAACTATGGCTACACCTTC.

The table lists this clonotype with a few counts. The gene calls are TRBV12-3 or TRBV12-4 and TRBJ2-3, with D uncertain. The CDR3 is 14 residues long. The V gene lost 3 bases and the J gene lost 1 base, with 8 bases spanning the gap. CDR3 protein: CASSFTGRTDTQYF. The CDR3, as DNA: TGTGCCAGCAGTTTTACGGGCCGCACAGATACGCAGTATTTT.

This clonotype was recorded many times. This sequence joins TRBV7-9 and TRBJ1-6; D possibly corresponds to TRBD1 (5 bases). This CDR3 is 15 amino acids long. V lost 4 bases, J lost 6 bases, and 13 bases lay in between. Germline V gene lookup returns CDR1 SEHNR and CDR2 FQNEAQ (reference sequence). CDR3 in amino acids: CASSSRQTTNSPLHF. CDR3 coding DNA: TGTGCCAGCAGCTCCAGACAGACCACTAATTCACCCCTCCACTTT.

The V and J genes are TRBV3-1 and TRBJ2-1, with TRBD2 as a possible D gene (5 bases). The CDR3 contains 16 residues. The ends were cut back, 3 bases at V and 6 bases at J, with 18 bases in the middle. CDR1 and CDR2 (germline): LGHDT, YNNKEL (reference sequence). The CDR3 DNA reads as TGTGCCAGCAGCCACGCCGCTCGACGGGGTGGCAATGAGCAGTTCTTC. Its translation: CASSHAARRGGNEQFF.

The chain links TRBV7-9 to TRBJ1-6, with unresolved D. Germline values: CDR1 SEHNR, CDR2 FQNEAQ (reference sequence). This CDR3 is built from 15 residues. Trimming shortened V by 5 bases and J by 6 bases, and 14 bases separated the two germline ends. The CDR3 is CASSNGFGTNSPLHF. Here the CDR3 DNA reads TGTGCCAGCAGCAATGGATTCGGAACTAATTCACCCCTCCACTTT. The variable domain in full, with the rest retrieved from reference TRBV7-9 and TRBJ1-6, is DTGVSQNPRHKITKRGQNVTFRCDPISEHNRLYWYRQTLGQGPEFLTYFQNEAQLEKSRLLSDRFSAERPKGSFSTLEIQRTEQGDSAMYLCASSNGFGTNSPLHFGNGTRLTVT.

The rearrangement uses TRBV2 and TRBJ1-6, with a possible D match to TRBD1 (5 bases). CDR1 SNHLY and CDR2 FYNNEI come from the germline V gene. CDR3 length: 15 amino acids. Trimming cost V 5 bases and J 5 bases, with 13 bases left between them. CDR3 DNA sequence: TGTGCCAGCAGTCCCCAGGGATTGGATAATTCACCCCTCCACTTT. Translating it yields CASSPQGLDNSPLHF.

This clonotype showed up just a few times. A read error is possible here, since a much larger clone lies one base away. DNA of the CDR3: TGTGCCAGCAGTGAAGGCGTTGCCTACGAGCAGTACTTC. Translating it yields CASSEGVAYEQYF. The chain employs TRBV7-3 and TRBJ2-7; D remains unclear. Germline CDR1 reads SGHTA; CDR2 reads FQGTGA. The length of the CDR3 is 13 residues. V was shortened by 6 bases and J by 2 bases, with 11 bases between the two germline ends.

This chain uses TRBV7-9 with TRBJ2-7, with 14 bases fitting TRBD2. The CDR3 loop spans 16 amino acids. J was trimmed by 7 bases and V by 3 bases; bases with no gene match: 8. Germline values: CDR1 SEHNR, CDR2 FQNEAQ (reference sequence). The CDR3 DNA follows: TGTGCCAGCAGCTTCCGGACTAGCGGGAGGTGGTGGGAGCAGTACTTC. Translating gives CASSFRTSGRWWEQYF.

In this sample, this clonotype turned up many times. This sequence joins TRBV29-1 and TRBJ1-4; a weak D match, TRBD1 (6 bases). Germline V gene data show CDR1 as SQVTM and CDR2 as ANQGSEA. The CDR3 length is 13 residues. The germline V and J ends were trimmed by 7 bases and 4 bases, with 13 bases remaining between them. The CDR3 DNA reads TGCAGCGCCGGGGAGGGGGATAATGAAAAACTGTTTTTT. The encoded protein is CSAGEGDNEKLFF. Full variable domain (outside the CDR3, taken from reference TRBV29-1 and TRBJ1-4): SAVISQKPSRDICQRGTSLTIQCQVDSQVTMMFWYRQQPGQSLTLIATANQGSEATYESGFVIDKFPISRPNLTFSTLTVSNMSPEDSSIYLCSAGEGDNEKLFFGSGTQLSVL.

The chain recombines TRBV20-1 with TRBJ1-6; the match to TRBD1 covers 9 bases. Germline CDR1 is DFQATT and CDR2 is SNEGSKA (reference sequence). V trimming: 6 bases; J trimming: 9 bases; junction bases outside the gene matches: 9. The CDR3 loop spans 14 amino acids. CDR3 in amino acids: CSAVTGTGSSPLHF. CDR3 nucleotides: TGCAGTGCAGTGACCGGGACAGGGAGTTCACCCCTCCACTTT.